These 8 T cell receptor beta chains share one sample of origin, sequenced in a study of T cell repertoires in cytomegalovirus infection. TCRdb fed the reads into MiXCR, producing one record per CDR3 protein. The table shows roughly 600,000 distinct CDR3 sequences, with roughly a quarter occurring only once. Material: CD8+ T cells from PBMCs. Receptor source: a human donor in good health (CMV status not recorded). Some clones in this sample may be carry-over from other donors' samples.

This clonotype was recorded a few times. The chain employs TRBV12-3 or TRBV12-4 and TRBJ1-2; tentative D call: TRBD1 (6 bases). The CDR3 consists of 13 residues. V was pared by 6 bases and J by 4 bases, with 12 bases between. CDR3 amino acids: CASSRQVGYGYTF. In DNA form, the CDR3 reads TGTGCCAGCAGCAGACAGGTCGGCTATGGCTACACCTTC.

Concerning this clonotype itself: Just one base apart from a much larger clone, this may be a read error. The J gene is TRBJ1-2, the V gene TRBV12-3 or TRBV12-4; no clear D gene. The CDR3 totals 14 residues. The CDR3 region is CVSSEARRIYGYTF. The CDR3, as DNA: TGTGTCAGCAGCGAGGCACGGCGGATCTATGGCTACACCTTC.

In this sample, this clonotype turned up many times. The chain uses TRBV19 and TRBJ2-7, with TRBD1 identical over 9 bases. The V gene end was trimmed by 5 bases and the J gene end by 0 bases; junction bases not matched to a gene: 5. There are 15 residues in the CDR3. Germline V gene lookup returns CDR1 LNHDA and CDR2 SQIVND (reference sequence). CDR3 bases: TGTGCCAGTAGTCAGGGACAGGGACTCTCCTACGAGCAGTACTTC. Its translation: CASSQGQGLSYEQYF.

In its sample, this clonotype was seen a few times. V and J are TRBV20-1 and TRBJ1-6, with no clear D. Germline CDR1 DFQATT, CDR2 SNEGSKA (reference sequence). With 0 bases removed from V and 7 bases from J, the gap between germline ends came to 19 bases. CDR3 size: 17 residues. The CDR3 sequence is CSARDREHFGLNSPLHF. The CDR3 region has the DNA TGCAGTGCTAGAGATAGGGAACATTTCGGGCTGAATTCACCCCTCCACTTT.

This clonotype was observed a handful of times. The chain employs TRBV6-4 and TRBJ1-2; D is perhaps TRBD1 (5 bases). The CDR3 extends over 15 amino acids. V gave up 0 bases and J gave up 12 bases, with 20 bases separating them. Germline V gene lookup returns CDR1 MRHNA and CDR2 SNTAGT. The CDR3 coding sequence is TGTGCCAGCAGTGACTCGAACGAGAATGGGGGTATGGACACCTTC. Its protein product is CASSDSNENGGMDTF.

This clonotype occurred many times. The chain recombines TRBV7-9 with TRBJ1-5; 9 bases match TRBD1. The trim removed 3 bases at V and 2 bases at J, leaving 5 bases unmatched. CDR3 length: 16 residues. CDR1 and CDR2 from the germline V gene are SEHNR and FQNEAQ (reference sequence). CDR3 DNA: TGTGCCAGCAGCTTGGGACAGGGTTTCCGCAATCAGCCCCAGCATTTT. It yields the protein CASSLGQGFRNQPQHF.

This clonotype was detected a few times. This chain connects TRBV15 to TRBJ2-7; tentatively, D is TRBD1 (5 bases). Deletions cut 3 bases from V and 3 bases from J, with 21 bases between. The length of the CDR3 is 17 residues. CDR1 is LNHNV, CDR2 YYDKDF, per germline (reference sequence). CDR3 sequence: CATSRTASPIQNYEQYF. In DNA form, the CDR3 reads TGTGCCACCAGCAGGACAGCCTCCCCTATTCAAAACTACGAGCAGTACTTC.

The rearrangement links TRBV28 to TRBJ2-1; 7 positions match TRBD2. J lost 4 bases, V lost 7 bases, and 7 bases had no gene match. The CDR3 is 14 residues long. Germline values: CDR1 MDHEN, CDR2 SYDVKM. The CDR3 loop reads CASTSSGYYNEQFF. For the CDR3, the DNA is TGTGCCAGCACGTCTAGCGGTTATTACAATGAGCAGTTCTTC.